This entry lists 15 T cell receptor beta chains sequenced from one sample in a study of T-cell memory formation after mild COVID-19 (dated by TCRdb to the early 2020s). Library construction relied on 5' RACE. Instrument on record: Illumina NovaSeq 6000. TCRdb's own reprocessing of the public reads used fastp at Q25 and MiXCR and kept productive beta chains. Here each entry gathers all rows of one CDR3 protein and keeps the most common genes and DNA. For this sample there are about 270,000 distinct CDR3 sequences; roughly 18% appear just once. Clones ranked in the top ten supply approximately 22% of the sample. Sequencing was done on a sample of PBMCs or a T cell subset sorted from them (not recorded which). The source of these receptors is a man between 18 and 35 years old who had mild COVID-19 (a few samples of this study predate the infection). The sample titles of this study are shuffled in the database, so cell type and time point are left out; the donor was told from shared clones.

This clonotype was recorded a few times. V usage is TRBV12-3 or TRBV12-4 and J usage is TRBJ2-3, with 10 bases lining up with TRBD2. The CDR3 covers 16 residues. V was clipped by 7 bases and J by 6 bases; unmatched bases: 13. As DNA, the CDR3 is TGTGCCAGCAAGAGCGGGGGGGCCCTTAGATCGGATACGCAGTATTTT. It translates to CASKSGGALRSDTQYF.

The CDR3 loop is CASSLEMGRGELFF. The CDR3 DNA follows: TGTGCCAGCAGCTTAGAGATGGGGCGAGGGGAGCTGTTTTTT. V usage is TRBV7-2 and J usage is TRBJ2-2, with D perhaps TRBD1 (5 bases). This CDR3 has 14 amino acids. Germline CDR1 and CDR2: SGHTA and FQGNSA. Trimming left V 1 base short and J 8 bases short, with 11 bases between.

With regard to this clonotype: Since a much larger clone is just one base distant, this may be a read error. The chain combines TRBV6-2 or TRBV6-3 with TRBJ1-1; 8 bases are a match to TRBD1. V shed 6 bases, J shed 7 bases, and the junction held 10 bases outside the gene matches. The length of the CDR3 is 14 residues. Germline V gives CDR1 MNHEY, CDR2 SVGEGT. CDR3 in DNA: TGTGCCAGCAGCCGTGGACAGGGAGGGATTGAAGCTTTCTTT. Its translation: CASSRGQGGIEAFF.

This clonotype was picked up a small number of times. The rearrangement links TRBV5-6 to TRBJ2-3; TRBD2 might be the D (7 bases). The CDR3 length is 15 residues. The V and J ends lost 2 bases and 5 bases respectively, with 15 bases between them. Germline lookup yields CDR1 SGHDT and CDR2 YYEEEE. The CDR3 region is CASSLPGGRVDTQYF. For the CDR3, the DNA is TGTGCCAGCAGCTTACCGGGGGGCAGGGTAGATACGCAGTATTTT.

This clonotype was observed a few times. V usage is TRBV5-1 and J usage is TRBJ1-2; D is perhaps TRBD1 (6 bases). There are 13 residues in the CDR3. V shed 0 bases and J shed 8 bases, with 11 bases lying between them. Looked up from germline, CDR1 is SGHRS and CDR2 is YFSETQ. DNA for the CDR3: TGCGCCAGCAGCTTGGAAACAGGGCCGGGCTACACCTTC. Protein: CASSLETGPGYTF.

The sample holds many counts of this clonotype. V gene TRBV5-1 combines with J gene TRBJ1-2, with unresolved D. Germline values: CDR1 SGHRS, CDR2 YFSETQ. The CDR3 totals 13 residues. With 4 bases removed from V and 2 bases from J, the gap between germline ends came to 9 bases. The CDR3 DNA reads as TGCGCCAGCAGCCCCCCAGGCAACTATGGCTACACCTTC. This encodes CASSPPGNYGYTF. The variable domain in full, completed from reference TRBV5-1 and TRBJ1-2, reads KAGVTQTPRYLIKTRGQQVTLSCSPISGHRSVSWYQQTPGQGLQFLFEYFSETQRNKGNFPGRFSGRQFSNSRSEMNVSTLELGDSALYLCASSPPGNYGYTFGSGTRLTVV.

The table lists this clonotype with a few counts. The V and J genes are TRBV5-1 and TRBJ1-1; D is unresolved. Deletions cut 4 bases from V and 1 base from J, with 14 bases between. Germline V lookup: CDR1 SGHRS, CDR2 YFSETQ. CDR3 size: 15 residues. Written as DNA, the CDR3 is TGCGCCAGCAGCCCCGGGCCGCACTCGAACACTGAAGCTTTCTTT. Amino acid sequence: CASSPGPHSNTEAFF.

This clonotype was counted a few times. This chain joins TRBV20-1 and TRBJ2-7; 15 nucleotides align to TRBD2. Per the germline V gene, CDR1 is DFQATT and CDR2 is SNEGSKA (reference sequence). Trimming at V came to 6 bases and at J to 0 bases, leaving 9 bases not matched to a gene. CDR3 length: 17 residues. The CDR3 region has the DNA TGCAGTGCACTCCCGGGACTAGCGGGGGGACCCTCCTACGAGCAGTACTTC. Translated: CSALPGLAGGPSYEQYF.

This clonotype was detected a few times. The rearrangement uses TRBV6-5 and TRBJ2-2; D remains unclear. CDR3 size: 15 residues. V was shortened by 1 base and J by 4 bases, with 10 bases between the two germline ends. Germline V gene data show CDR1 as MNHEY and CDR2 as SVGAGI. The CDR3 DNA is TGTGCCAGCAGTTACTTCTGGGCCACCACCGGGGAGCTGTTTTTT. Encoded protein: CASSYFWATTGELFF.

This clonotype was seen more than once but under ten times. The rearrangement joins TRBV27 to TRBJ2-3; D is unresolved. The germline gives CDR1 MNHEY, CDR2 SMNVEV (reference sequence). The CDR3 is 13 amino acids. V was cut by 6 bases and J by 6 bases, with 13 bases left in between. This CDR3 is CASRTAHLDTQYF. CDR3 sequence (DNA): TGTGCCAGCAGGACGGCTCACCTCGATACGCAGTATTTT.

This clonotype was observed at least ten times. DNA of the CDR3: TGCGCCCCCGGACTAATTTTATTCAATGAGCAGTTCTTC. It is translated as CAPGLILFNEQFF. The chain is built from TRBV5-1 and TRBJ2-1, with TRBD2 as a possible D gene (6 bases). Germline values: CDR1 SGHRS, CDR2 YFSETQ. The V end was cut by 10 bases, the J end by 6 bases, with 17 bases between. CDR3 size: 13 residues.

The chain is built from TRBV19 and TRBJ2-7; 10 positions match TRBD1. J lost 2 bases, V lost 4 bases, and 8 bases had no gene match. From germline, CDR1 is LNHDA and CDR2 SQIVND (reference sequence). The CDR3 is made up of 16 amino acids. CDR3 loop: CASSTRDRGSPYEQYF. The CDR3 DNA follows: TGTGCCAGTAGTACCAGGGACAGGGGATCTCCCTACGAGCAGTACTTC. The entire variable domain, with the rest obtained from reference TRBV19 and TRBJ2-7, is as follows: DGGITQSPKYLFRKEGQNVTLSCEQNLNHDAMYWYRQDPGQGLRLIYYSQIVNDFQKGDIAEGYSVSREKKESFPLTVTSAQKNPTAFYLCASSTRDRGSPYEQYFGPGTRLTVT.

This chain joins TRBV18 and TRBJ2-7; D could derive from TRBD1 or TRBD2 (5 bases each). This CDR3 is built from 14 residues. V was shortened by 6 bases and J by 2 bases, with 14 bases between the two germline ends. From germline, CDR1 is KGHSH and CDR2 LQKENI. This chain's CDR3 is CASSYGTTTYEQYF. CDR3 nucleotide sequence: TGTGCCAGCTCCTACGGGACCACCACCTACGAGCAGTACTTC.

V is TRBV5-1 and J is TRBJ2-3; D is unresolved. CDR3 length: 15 amino acids. Between the trimmed V and J ends, which lost 2 bases and 0 bases, there was a span of 10 bases. The germline V gene encodes CDR1 SGHRS and CDR2 YFSETQ. The DNA of the CDR3 is TGCGCCAGCAGCTTTGGCGACGTTAGCACAGATACGCAGTATTTT. Amino acid sequence: CASSFGDVSTDTQYF.

This clonotype was counted between two and nine times. V gene TRBV7-6 combines with J gene TRBJ1-5; D is unclear. This CDR3 region has 18 residues. V lost 5 bases to trimming and J lost 0 bases, with 20 bases between them. The germline V gene encodes CDR1 SGHVS and CDR2 FNYEAQ. The CDR3 loop is CASSPWPPEANSNQPQHF. CDR3 DNA sequence: TGTGCCAGCAGCCCCTGGCCCCCGGAAGCTAATAGCAATCAGCCCCAGCATTTT.